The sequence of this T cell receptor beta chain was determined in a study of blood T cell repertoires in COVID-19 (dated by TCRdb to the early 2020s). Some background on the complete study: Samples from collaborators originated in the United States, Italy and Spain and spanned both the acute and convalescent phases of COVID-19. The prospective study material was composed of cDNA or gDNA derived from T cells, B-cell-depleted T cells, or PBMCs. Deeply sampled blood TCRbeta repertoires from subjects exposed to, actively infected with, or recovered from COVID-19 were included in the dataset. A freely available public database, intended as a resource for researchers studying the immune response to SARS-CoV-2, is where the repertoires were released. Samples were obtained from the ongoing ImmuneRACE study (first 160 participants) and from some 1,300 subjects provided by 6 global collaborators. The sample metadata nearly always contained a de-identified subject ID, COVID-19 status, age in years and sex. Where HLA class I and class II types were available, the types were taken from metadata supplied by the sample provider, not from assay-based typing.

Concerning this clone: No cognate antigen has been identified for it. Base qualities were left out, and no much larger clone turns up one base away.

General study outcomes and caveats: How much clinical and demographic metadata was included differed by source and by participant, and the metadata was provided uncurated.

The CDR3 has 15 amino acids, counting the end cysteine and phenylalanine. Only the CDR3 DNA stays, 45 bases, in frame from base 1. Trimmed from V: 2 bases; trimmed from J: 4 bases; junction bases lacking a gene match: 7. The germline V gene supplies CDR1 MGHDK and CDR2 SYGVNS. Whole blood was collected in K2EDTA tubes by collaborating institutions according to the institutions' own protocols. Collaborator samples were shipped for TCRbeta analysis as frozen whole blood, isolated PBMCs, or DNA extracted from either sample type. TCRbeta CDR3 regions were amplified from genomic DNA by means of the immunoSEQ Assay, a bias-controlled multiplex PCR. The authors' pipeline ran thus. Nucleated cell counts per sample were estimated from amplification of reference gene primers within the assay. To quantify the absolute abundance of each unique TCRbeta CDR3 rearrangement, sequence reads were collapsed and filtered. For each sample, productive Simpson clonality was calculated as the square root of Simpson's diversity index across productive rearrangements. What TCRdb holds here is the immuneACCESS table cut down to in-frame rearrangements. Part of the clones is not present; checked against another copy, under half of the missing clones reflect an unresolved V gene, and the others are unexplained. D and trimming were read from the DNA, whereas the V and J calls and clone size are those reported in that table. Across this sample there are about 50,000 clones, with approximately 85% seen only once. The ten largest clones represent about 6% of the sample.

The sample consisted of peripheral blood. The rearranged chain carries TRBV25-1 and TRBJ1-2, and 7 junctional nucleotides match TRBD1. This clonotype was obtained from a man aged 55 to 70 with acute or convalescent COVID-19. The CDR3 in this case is CASSELGQAFYGYTF. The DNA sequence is TGTGCCAGCAGTGAACTAGGACAGGCTTTCTATGGCTACACCTTC.